This record concerns one TCR beta chain sequence. Seattle-derived patients entered the study during active infection and were followed longitudinally. The sample originates from a study of blood T cell repertoires in COVID-19. Study information: Acute and convalescent COVID-19 samples came from the United States, Italy and Spain.

Trimming at V came to 7 bases and at J to 6 bases, leaving 17 bases not matched to a gene. The CDR3 loop spans 16 amino acids. CDR1 is MDHEN and CDR2 is SYDVKM in the germline V gene. In the original workflow: How many nucleated cells were present was estimated from reference gene primer amplification. Profiled with immunoSEQ multiplex PCR; TCRdb holds only in-frame clones, not every one. D and trimming were read from the DNA, whereas the V and J calls and clone size are those reported in that table. Of tens of thousands of clones in the sample, approximately 90% were seen once. The TCR comes from a woman in her forties or fifties with COVID-19, enrolled during active disease. The chain joins TRBV28 to TRBJ2-7; TRBD2 matches 8 bases. The sequenced material came from peripheral blood. Here the CDR3 reads CASNPALASGGSEQYF. CDR3 bases: TGTGCCAGCAATCCCGCCCTGGCCAGCGGGGGAAGCGAGCAGTACTTC. The full variable domain, completed using reference TRBV28 and TRBJ2-7, is DVKVTQSSRYLVKRTGEKVFLECVQDMDHENMFWYRQDPGLGLRLIYFSYDVKMKEKGDIPEGYSVSREKKERFSLILESASTNQTSMYLCASNPALASGGSEQYFGPGTRLTVT.